These 2 T cell receptor beta chains were all obtained from the same sample, sequenced in a study of blood T cell repertoires in COVID-19. Clones were read by immunoSEQ multiplex PCR, and TCRdb kept only the in-frame ones, dropping some. The repertoire has about 270,000 clones, around 93% of them found once; the top ten carry around 2.8%. Material for sequencing was PBMCs or T cells enriched from blood (not recorded which). The receptors were gathered from a man aged 35 to 55 who had been exposed to COVID-19.

This clone was recorded only once. This rearrangement joins TRBV30 to TRBJ1-6, with no clear D. The CDR3 loop spans 13 amino acids. V lost 4 bases, J lost 9 bases, and 13 bases lay in between. Germline V gives CDR1 GTSNPN, CDR2 SVGIG (reference sequence). CDR3 sequence (DNA): TGTGCCTGGACCCCCCAACAGAGTTCACCCCTCCACTTT. The encoded protein is CAWTPQQSSPLHF.

The rearrangement links TRBV5-1 to TRBJ2-7; 11 bases align to TRBD2. CDR1 is SGHRS and CDR2 is YFSETQ in the germline V gene. The ends lost 7 bases at V and 6 bases at J; junction bases unmatched: 9. The CDR3 spans 14 residues. The CDR3 nucleotides are TGCGCCAGCCATCCGGGACTAGCGGTCGGCGAGCAGTACTTC. It encodes CASHPGLAVGEQYF.